The rows below give T cell receptor beta chains drawn from one sample of a study of T-cell reconstitution after alpha-beta-depleted transplantation in children. TCRdb re-derived calls from the PCR reads in MiXCR, one entry per CDR3 protein. Among roughly 300,000 distinct CDR3 sequences listed, roughly 11% were seen once. This material consisted of peripheral blood, taken 180 days after TCRalphabeta/CD19-depleted stem cell transplant. These receptors originate from a male patient aged 2-15 years who had a stem cell transplant for chronic granulomatous disease, so the T cells may come from the graft donor. Both conserved end residues are trimmed from each CDR3. Each record gives: CDR3 protein, J gene, V gene, clone size. Clone size is shown for a subset of rows, as once, few, many or a class of expanded clone.

CDR3: ASSPSSGGANGELF
J: TRBJ2-2
V: TRBV4-2
size: many

CDR3: ASRATGYNEQF
J: TRBJ2-1
V: TRBV28
size: few

CDR3: ATRLGGLRTGELF
J: TRBJ2-2
V: TRBV15
size: many

CDR3: ASSPRASGSNTGELF
J: TRBJ2-2
V: TRBV18
size: many

CDR3: ASSPRPGLAGGLETQY
J: TRBJ2-5
V: TRBV11-2
size: many

CDR3: ASSLAPGGGIVDIQY
J: TRBJ2-4
V: TRBV5-1
size: many

CDR3: ASRTNEQF
J: TRBJ2-1
V: TRBV12-3/TRBV12-4
size: many

CDR3: SARIPAANTGELF
J: TRBJ2-2
V: TRBV20-1
size: many

CDR3: ASSSRQGVTYNEQF
J: TRBJ2-1
V: TRBV7-9
size: many

CDR3: SVAQVGGYGYT
J: TRBJ1-2
V: TRBV29-1
size: many

CDR3: SARGAPGGEKLF
J: TRBJ1-4
V: TRBV20-1
size: many

CDR3: ASSRGTANNSPLH
J: TRBJ1-6
V: TRBV28
size: NA

CDR3: ASSPQGPATNEKLF
J: TRBJ1-4
V: TRBV18
size: many

CDR3: ASSSDRYSPLH
J: TRBJ1-6
V: TRBV7-9
size: many

CDR3: SARPPAIGEQF
J: TRBJ2-1
V: TRBV20-1
size: many

CDR3: ASINRASYEQY
J: TRBJ2-7
V: TRBV28
size: many

CDR3: ASSPGIWVGGSSYNEQF
J: TRBJ2-1
V: TRBV2
size: NA

CDR3: ASSLISAGGPKNIQY
J: TRBJ2-4
V: TRBV7-9
size: few

CDR3: ASSFGRGTEAF
J: TRBJ1-1
V: TRBV11-3
size: many

CDR3: ASSLVDRGFYEQY
J: TRBJ2-7
V: TRBV5-5
size: many

CDR3: ASSESSGRATGANVLT
J: TRBJ2-6
V: TRBV25-1
size: many

CDR3: ASSPHDEQY
J: TRBJ2-7
V: TRBV7-9
size: many

CDR3: ATSGPGKRDTGELF
J: TRBJ2-2
V: TRBV24-1
size: many

CDR3: ASSLKTGSEAF
J: TRBJ1-1
V: TRBV5-1
size: many

CDR3: ASSLGHGSIQPQH
J: TRBJ1-5
V: TRBV5-1
size: many

CDR3: SAIQATSEKLF
J: TRBJ1-4
V: TRBV20-1
size: many

CDR3: ASSTPGNTIY
J: TRBJ1-3
V: TRBV18
size: many

CDR3: ASSYRLAGVGTQETQY
J: TRBJ2-5
V: TRBV12-3/TRBV12-4
size: NA

CDR3: ASGLDRGGYT
J: TRBJ1-2
V: TRBV12-5
size: many

CDR3: ASSGRLAKTYEQY
J: TRBJ2-7
V: TRBV11-2
size: many

CDR3: SVEGGLADYNEQF
J: TRBJ2-1
V: TRBV29-1
size: many

CDR3: AWSFSRVRSGELF
J: TRBJ2-2
V: TRBV30
size: few

CDR3: SARSPASVRTDTQY
J: TRBJ2-3
V: TRBV20-1
size: many

CDR3: ASSNRDPKQETQY
J: TRBJ2-5
V: TRBV28
size: NA

CDR3: ASSEQGLYSNTGELF
J: TRBJ2-2
V: TRBV5-6
size: many

CDR3: ASSLGYSNQPQH
J: TRBJ1-5
V: TRBV7-8
size: many

CDR3: ASSLGGGSGVFAEQF
J: TRBJ2-1
V: TRBV7-9
size: many

CDR3: ASSQDYGGYYEQY
J: TRBJ2-7
V: TRBV4-2
size: many

CDR3: ASSPKKGLTYNEQF
J: TRBJ2-1
V: TRBV5-1
size: many

CDR3: ASSSSGGEQF
J: TRBJ2-1
V: TRBV5-6
size: few

CDR3: SVAQVVGDTEAF
J: TRBJ1-1
V: TRBV29-1
size: many

CDR3: ASSSGLGQGGQNIQY
J: TRBJ2-4
V: TRBV7-9
size: many

CDR3: ASSVQGTDTQY
J: TRBJ2-3
V: TRBV6-4
size: many

CDR3: ASSLFAEETQY
J: TRBJ2-5
V: TRBV5-1
size: many